Below are 2 T cell receptor beta chains sequenced from a single sample in a study of blood T cell repertoires in COVID-19. The assay was immunoSEQ multiplex PCR, and TCRdb's table has in-frame clones only and misses some. Of roughly 100,000 clones in the sample, about 90% were seen once. Sequenced: peripheral blood. Receptors originate from a man in his fifties or sixties with acute or convalescent COVID-19.

The rearrangement joins TRBV3-1 (or the pseudogene TRBV3-2) to TRBJ2-7; 10 bases map to TRBD1. The length of the CDR3 is 15 residues. CDR1 is LGHDT, CDR2 YNNKEL, per germline (reference sequence). Losses at the gene ends were 0 bases for V and 6 bases for J; bases not matched to a gene: 5. The DNA of the CDR3 is TGTGCCAGCAGCCAAGAGGGACAGGGGATCGGCGAGCAGTACTTC. Translated, it gives CASSQEGQGIGEQYF.

The chain is built from TRBV30 and TRBJ1-2; perhaps TRBD1 as D (5 bases). CDR3 length: 14 amino acids. Trimming removed 4 bases from V and 6 bases from J, with 18 bases in between. Germline CDR1 and CDR2: GTSNPN and SVGIG (reference sequence). As DNA, the CDR3 is TGTGCCTGGAAAAAGTGGGGGGGGTCGGATGGCTACACCTTC. This encodes CAWKKWGGSDGYTF.